Below are 4 T cell receptor beta chains sequenced from a single sample in a study of blood T cell repertoires in COVID-19. Measured with immunoSEQ multiplex PCR; TCRdb has only the in-frame clones, and not every one. The profile shows over 350,000 clones, about nine tenths of them singletons. The specimen sequenced was peripheral blood. The receptors were gathered from a woman in her 30s with active or convalescent COVID-19.

This sequence joins TRBV29-1 and TRBJ2-7; possible D gene TRBD1, 5 bases. CDR1 is SQVTM, CDR2 ANQGSEA, per germline. V lost 3 bases and J lost 10, with 13 bases in between. CDR3 size: 11 residues. The CDR3 sequence: CSVDLQGRQYF. The CDR3 nucleotides are TGCAGCGTTGATCTGCAGGGTCGTCAGTACTTC.

The chain has TRBV7-6 and TRBJ2-6, with D uncertain. Trimming took 0 bases from V and 0 from J, leaving 6 bases between them. This CDR3 contains 16 residues. Germline V gives CDR1 SGHVS, CDR2 FNYEAQ. In nucleotides, the CDR3 is TGTGCCAGCAGCTTAGCGGTGAGCTCTGGGGCCAACGTCCTGACTTTC. This sequence encodes CASSLAVSSGANVLTF.

The chain recombines TRBV5-4 with TRBJ2-3; the match to TRBD1 covers 7 bases. CDR3 length equals 14 residues. The germline V gene has CDR1 SGHNT and CDR2 YYREEE (reference sequence). V lost 3 bases, J lost 4 bases, and 5 bases stayed unmatched. CDR3 bases: TGTGCCAGCAGCTCCAGACAGGGATCAGATACGCAGTATTTT. Its protein is CASSSRQGSDTQYF.

V gene TRBV7-9 combines with J gene TRBJ1-1, with D unresolved. The CDR3 is made up of 14 amino acids. With 2 bases removed from V and 1 base from J, the gap between germline ends came to 8 bases. The germline V gene encodes CDR1 SEHNR and CDR2 FQNEAQ (reference sequence). The CDR3 region has the DNA TGTGCCAGCAGCTTATCGCGGGAGAACACTGAAGCTTTCTTT. It codes for CASSLSRENTEAFF.